The rows below give T cell receptor beta chains drawn from one sample of a study of immune evolution from preneoplasia to lung adenocarcinoma. The protocol was immunoSEQ multiplex PCR, while the TCRdb copy is restricted to in-frame clones and leaves out a portion. The sample holds 6,500 to 9,000 clones, 70% to 90% seen once. The sample was FFPE adjacent normal lung tissue. The receptors derive from a person aged 70 to 79 with lung adenocarcinoma. CDR3s include the opening cysteine and the closing phenylalanine or tryptophan. Each record gives: J gene, clone size, D gene, V gene, CDR3 protein, CDR3 DNA. D genes are given only for firm matches. Where a row states a size, it is once, few, many or the class of an expanded clone; other rows omit it.

J gene: TRBJ2-3; clone size: NA; D gene: NA; V gene: TRBV5-1; CDR3 protein: CASSRGVAVPSPDTQYF; CDR3 DNA: TGCGCCAGCAGCCGGGGAGTAGCGGTCCCTTCCCCGGATACGCAGTATTTT
J gene: TRBJ2-7; clone size: NA; D gene: NA; V gene: TRBV30; CDR3 protein: CAWGTSTYEQYF; CDR3 DNA: TGTGCCTGGGGGACATCAACCTACGAGCAGTACTTC
J gene: TRBJ2-7; clone size: once; D gene: TRBD1; V gene: TRBV30; CDR3 protein: CAWSDRTGGLYEQYF; CDR3 DNA: TGTGCCTGGAGTGACCGGACAGGGGGGCTTTACGAGCAGTACTTC
J gene: TRBJ1-4; clone size: once; D gene: NA; V gene: TRBV28; CDR3 protein: CASTRAGEEKLFF; CDR3 DNA: TGTGCCAGCACTCGAGCAGGGGAGGAAAAACTGTTTTTT
J gene: TRBJ1-2; clone size: NA; D gene: NA; V gene: TRBV7-9; CDR3 protein: CASSLAGSNYGYTF; CDR3 DNA: TGTGCCAGCAGCTTAGCCGGGAGTAACTATGGCTACACCTTC
J gene: TRBJ2-7; clone size: NA; D gene: NA; V gene: TRBV4-1; CDR3 protein: CASSLGASSYEQYF; CDR3 DNA: TGCGCCAGCAGCCTAGGGGCCAGCTCCTACGAGCAGTACTTC
J gene: TRBJ2-7; clone size: NA; D gene: NA; V gene: TRBV30; CDR3 protein: CAWSDRSYEQYF; CDR3 DNA: TGTGCCTGGAGTGACAGATCCTACGAGCAGTACTTC
J gene: TRBJ1-2; clone size: NA; D gene: NA; V gene: TRBV29-1; CDR3 protein: CSGETANYGYTF; CDR3 DNA: TGCAGCGGGGAGACAGCTAACTATGGCTACACCTTC
J gene: TRBJ2-7; clone size: NA; D gene: TRBD1; V gene: TRBV30; CDR3 protein: CAWSNQGAYEQYF; CDR3 DNA: TGTGCCTGGAGTAACCAGGGGGCCTACGAGCAGTACTTC
J gene: TRBJ2-2; clone size: NA; D gene: TRBD1; V gene: TRBV5-1; CDR3 protein: CASMDQYRGRGSGELFF; CDR3 DNA: TGCGCCAGCATGGACCAATACAGGGGGCGAGGGTCCGGGGAGCTGTTTTTT
J gene: TRBJ2-7; clone size: NA; D gene: TRBD1; V gene: TRBV6-6; CDR3 protein: CASTRDREYEQYF; CDR3 DNA: TGTGCCAGCACCAGGGACAGAGAATACGAGCAGTACTTC
J gene: TRBJ1-1; clone size: NA; D gene: NA; V gene: TRBV29-1; CDR3 protein: CSVRIGGNTEAFF; CDR3 DNA: TGCAGCGTTCGTATAGGGGGGAACACTGAAGCTTTCTTT
J gene: TRBJ2-1; clone size: NA; D gene: TRBD1; V gene: TRBV9; CDR3 protein: CASSKFGQGDNEQFF; CDR3 DNA: TGTGCCAGCAGCAAATTTGGACAGGGCGACAATGAGCAGTTCTTC
J gene: TRBJ2-1; clone size: NA; D gene: NA; V gene: TRBV6-1; CDR3 protein: CASSTLNEQFF; CDR3 DNA: TGTGCCAGCAGTACATTAAATGAGCAGTTCTTC
J gene: TRBJ2-3; clone size: NA; D gene: TRBD2; V gene: TRBV2; CDR3 protein: CASIGTSGRGTDTQYF; CDR3 DNA: TGTGCCAGCATCGGGACTAGCGGGAGGGGTACAGATACGCAGTATTTT
J gene: TRBJ2-5; clone size: NA; D gene: NA; V gene: TRBV5-4; CDR3 protein: CASSLRGQETQYF; CDR3 DNA: TGTGCCAGCAGCTTGAGGGGCCAAGAGACCCAGTACTTC
J gene: TRBJ1-5; clone size: NA; D gene: TRBD1; V gene: TRBV27; CDR3 protein: CASSSTGLGNQPQHF; CDR3 DNA: TGTGCCAGCAGTTCGACAGGGTTGGGCAATCAGCCCCAGCATTTT
J gene: TRBJ2-7; clone size: few; D gene: TRBD1; V gene: TRBV30; CDR3 protein: CAWREQGARYEQYF; CDR3 DNA: TGTGCCTGGAGGGAACAGGGGGCAAGGTACGAGCAGTACTTC
J gene: TRBJ1-1; clone size: NA; D gene: TRBD1; V gene: TRBV30; CDR3 protein: CAWTLTGGSEAFF; CDR3 DNA: TGTGCCTGGACCTTGACAGGGGGTTCTGAAGCTTTCTTT
J gene: TRBJ1-2; clone size: NA; D gene: NA; V gene: TRBV7-2; CDR3 protein: CASSVSQGINYGYTF; CDR3 DNA: TGTGCCAGCAGCGTTTCGCAGGGGATTAACTATGGCTACACCTTC
J gene: TRBJ2-3; clone size: once; D gene: TRBD1; V gene: TRBV7-9; CDR3 protein: CASTYTGAVDTQYF; CDR3 DNA: TGTGCCAGCACCTACACAGGGGCAGTAGATACGCAGTATTTT
J gene: TRBJ1-1; clone size: NA; D gene: NA; V gene: TRBV7-8; CDR3 protein: CASSSYLGGSMNTEAFF; CDR3 DNA: TGTGCCAGCAGCTCGTACCTAGGGGGGTCCATGAACACTGAAGCTTTCTTT
J gene: TRBJ2-5; clone size: once; D gene: NA; V gene: TRBV30; CDR3 protein: CAWSVRGFQETQYF; CDR3 DNA: TGTGCCTGGAGTGTACGTGGGTTCCAAGAGACCCAGTACTTC
J gene: TRBJ2-1; clone size: NA; D gene: TRBD1; V gene: TRBV19; CDR3 protein: CASSIRGRYNEQFF; CDR3 DNA: TGTGCCAGTAGTATCAGGGGGCGATACAATGAGCAGTTCTTC
J gene: TRBJ2-1; clone size: NA; D gene: NA; V gene: TRBV6-4; CDR3 protein: CASSDSPGSYNEQFF; CDR3 DNA: TGTGCCAGCAGTGACTCGCCGGGCTCCTACAATGAGCAGTTCTTC
J gene: TRBJ2-7; clone size: NA; D gene: TRBD2; V gene: TRBV7-8; CDR3 protein: CASSFRTSGTYEQYF; CDR3 DNA: TGTGCCAGCAGCTTCCGGACTAGCGGGACCTACGAGCAGTACTTC
J gene: TRBJ2-3; clone size: NA; D gene: TRBD2; V gene: TRBV28; CDR3 protein: CASSLNLGGGTDTQYF; CDR3 DNA: TGTGCCAGCAGTTTAAACTTGGGGGGGGGCACAGATACGCAGTATTTT
J gene: TRBJ1-1; clone size: NA; D gene: TRBD1; V gene: TRBV7-3; CDR3 protein: CASSSSGGVTEAFF; CDR3 DNA: TGTGCCAGCAGCTCATCAGGGGGCGTTACTGAAGCTTTCTTT
J gene: TRBJ2-3; clone size: NA; D gene: NA; V gene: TRBV14; CDR3 protein: CASSQGTSASTDTQYF; CDR3 DNA: TGTGCCAGCAGCCAGGGGACTTCAGCCTCCACAGATACGCAGTATTTT
J gene: TRBJ1-2; clone size: NA; D gene: NA; V gene: TRBV7-8; CDR3 protein: CASSPRSPGQSANYGYTF; CDR3 DNA: TGTGCCAGCAGCCCCCGGTCACCCGGGCAATCTGCTAACTATGGCTACACCTTC
J gene: TRBJ1-1; clone size: NA; D gene: NA; V gene: TRBV29-1; CDR3 protein: CSVAGGQNLGGAFF; CDR3 DNA: TGCAGCGTTGCTGGGGGACAAAACCTAGGAGGAGCTTTCTTT
J gene: TRBJ2-3; clone size: NA; D gene: NA; V gene: TRBV5-1; CDR3 protein: CASSLSGAGENTQYF; CDR3 DNA: TGCGCCAGCAGCTTGTCAGGGGCAGGAGAGAATACGCAGTATTTT
J gene: TRBJ2-2; clone size: NA; D gene: NA; V gene: TRBV25-1; CDR3 protein: CASSLGGYTGELFF; CDR3 DNA: TGTGCCAGCAGTCTAGGGGGGTACACCGGGGAGCTGTTTTTT
J gene: TRBJ2-3; clone size: NA; D gene: TRBD2; V gene: TRBV11-3; CDR3 protein: CASSQVGGSSTDTQYF; CDR3 DNA: TGTGCCAGCAGCCAGGTGGGCGGGAGCAGCACAGATACGCAGTATTTT
J gene: TRBJ2-2; clone size: NA; D gene: TRBD2; V gene: TRBV10-3; CDR3 protein: CAIQASGDNTGELFF; CDR3 DNA: TGTGCCATCCAGGCTAGCGGGGATAACACCGGGGAGCTGTTTTTT
J gene: TRBJ2-2; clone size: NA; D gene: TRBD1; V gene: TRBV2; CDR3 protein: CASSVQGAGTGELFF; CDR3 DNA: TGTGCCAGCAGTGTCCAGGGGGCGGGCACCGGGGAGCTGTTTTTT
J gene: TRBJ1-2; clone size: NA; D gene: NA; V gene: TRBV28; CDR3 protein: CASSLDSYGYTF; CDR3 DNA: TGTGCCAGCAGTTTAGACAGCTATGGCTACACCTTC
J gene: TRBJ2-1; clone size: NA; D gene: NA; V gene: TRBV6-4; CDR3 protein: CASSDTSHNEQFF; CDR3 DNA: TGTGCCAGCAGTGATACTAGCCACAATGAGCAGTTCTTC
J gene: TRBJ2-3; clone size: NA; D gene: TRBD2; V gene: TRBV7-2; CDR3 protein: CASSLGTSGGIDTQYF; CDR3 DNA: TGTGCCAGCAGCTTAGGGACTAGCGGGGGGATAGATACGCAGTATTTT
J gene: TRBJ1-5; clone size: few; D gene: NA; V gene: TRBV28; CDR3 protein: CASRLQGGWQPQHF; CDR3 DNA: TGTGCCAGCAGGCTACAGGGAGGATGGCAGCCCCAGCATTTT